The TCR beta chain under discussion was sequenced for a study of T cell changes during pregnancy in multiple sclerosis. This CDR3 has 16 amino acids. Germline CDR1 reads SGHTS; CDR2 reads YDEGEE. Unmatched junction bases numbered 2, after V lost 0 bases and J lost 2 bases. Produced via immunoSEQ multiplex PCR; TCRdb's table is partial and in-frame only. The table shows tens of thousands of clones, with about 92% occurring only once. V and J are TRBV5-8 and TRBJ2-7, with TRBD2 matching over 13 bases. Sample: CD8+ T cells from peripheral blood mononuclear cells, taken in the third trimester of pregnancy. The TCR was taken from a female donor in good health, enrolled as a control in a pregnancy study. DNA for the CDR3: TGTGCCAGCAGCTTGGCCGGGACTAGCGGGGCCTACGAGCAGTACTTC. Encoded protein: CASSLAGTSGAYEQYF.